The present T cell receptor (beta chain) was sequenced within a study of early T cells in non-severe SARS-CoV-2 infection (dated by TCRdb to the early 2020s). For the wider study: Because TCR sequencing was done on bulk RNA from unsorted whole blood, the alpha and beta chains could not be paired.

General study outcomes and caveats: VDJdb matching was skewed toward anti-spike CD8 responses and likely underestimated virus-specific expansions, missing private and CD4 specificities.

With regard to this clonotype: It lacks a known antigen. Base qualities are not recorded, but no much larger clone differs from it by a single base.

Based on the germline V gene, the CDR1 and CDR2 sequences are MDHEN and SYDVKM. V is cut by 9 bases and J by 8 bases, and the space between the germline ends is 31 bases. The CDR3 sequence holds 17 residues, the cysteine and phenylalanine included. CDR3 DNA is the only sequence kept; it has 51 bases, read in frame from the first base. This was a case-control study nested in a cohort of healthcare workers in London, UK, who had nasopharyngeal swab PCR tests and blood samples taken every week. Between 23 and 31 March 2020, the week of the UK lockdown, healthcare workers were enrolled and then followed up weekly for as long as 16 weeks. Libraries came from 5' RACE. The instrument given in TCRdb is NextSeq 500. To correct for sequencing error and PCR bias, the TCR library protocol tagged individual cDNA molecules with unique molecular identifiers. Sequencing covered both TCR alpha and beta chains, and within each sample the abundances of alpha and beta sequences were tightly co-correlated. The study's processing was this. Decombinator V4 was used to perform V gene, J gene and CDR3 annotation of TCR sequences. TCRs were defined as expanded if a significant change between any two time points was detected under a Poisson model with p below 0.0001. TCR abundances were normalised to the total number of TCRs sequenced per sample and expressed as counts per million. MAIT TCRs were defined by TRAV1-2 paired with TRAJ12, TRAJ20 or TRAJ33, and iNKT TCRs by TRAV10 paired with TRAJ18. A search of VDJdb, accessed on 1 November 2021, was run for TCRs annotated to CMV, EBV and SARS-CoV-2, with TCRs annotated for multiple antigens excluded. Using fastp trimming at Q25 and MiXCR clonotype assembly, TCRdb reanalyzed the public sequencing data and kept in-frame beta chains. Each entry merges the rows of one CDR3 protein and shows their most common DNA and genes. The authors' filters were not applied to this entry. For this sample the table gives more than 80,000 distinct CDR3 sequences, of which approximately 17% were detected only once. The ten largest make up roughly 1.2% of the sample.

The sequence was obtained from an adult who was a healthcare worker with PCR-confirmed SARS-CoV-2 infection or an uninfected control (not recorded which). The sequence joins TRBV28 to TRBJ1-2; the D gene remains uncertain. The sequencing sample was made of whole blood. The encoded CDR3 is CASRPSSELIGQLGYTF. The sequenced DNA: TGTGCCAGTCGGCCATCCTCAGAGCTCATTGGTCAGTTAGGCTACACCTTC.